This T cell receptor (beta chain) was identified during a study of blood T cell repertoires in COVID-19. As for the study in general: The samples span acute and convalescent COVID-19 from the United States, Italy and Spain. In each case, the material was cDNA or gDNA derived from T cells, B-cell-depleted T cells, or PBMCs.

Researchers sorted participants into cohorts using their self-reported clinical history. J gave up 4 bases and V 6 bases, and 20 bases lay outside the gene matches. The CDR3 is 18 residues long. Germline values: CDR1 SQVTM, CDR2 ANQGSEA. The data were produced by immunoSEQ multiplex PCR, yet TCRdb's version contains in-frame clones alone and is incomplete. The table has approximately 250,000 clones, 88% seen once. The sequencing input was PBMCs or T cells enriched from blood (not recorded which). V is TRBV29-1 and J is TRBJ2-1; TRBD2 matches 8 bases. The receptor was derived from a middle-aged woman with acute COVID-19. The CDR3 spells CSVDGGVLAGRKYNEQFF. CDR3 nucleotide sequence: TGCAGCGTCGACGGGGGGGTTTTAGCGGGAAGAAAGTACAATGAGCAGTTCTTC.